These 3 T cell receptor beta chains were all obtained from the same sample, sequenced in a study of blood T cell repertoires in COVID-19 (dated by TCRdb to 2018 to 2021). The library relied on the immunoSEQ multiplex PCR assay. TCRdb obtained this table from immuneACCESS and retained in-frame rearrangements with V and J assigned. These tables miss some clones; where compared with another copy, unresolved V genes account for less than half of the shortfall, and the remainder is unexplained. The sample has more than 300,000 clones on record, approximately 87% of them singletons. The ten largest clones capture under 11% of the sample. Sample: peripheral blood. The receptor set was obtained from a woman aged 30 to 39 with COVID-19, enrolled during active disease.

V and J are TRBV2 and TRBJ1-4; 8 nucleotides align to TRBD1. Trimming took 6 bases from V and 7 from J; bases not matched to a gene: 4. Germline V lookup: CDR1 SNHLY, CDR2 FYNNEI. This CDR3 region has 13 residues. The CDR3 region has the DNA TGTGCCAGCAGGGGCGGGACAGGTGAAAAACTGTTTTTT. This codes for CASRGGTGEKLFF.

This clone occurred a few times. The genes are TRBV11-1 and TRBJ1-2; tentatively, D is TRBD1 (6 bases). CDR1 and CDR2 (germline): SGHAT, FQDESV (reference sequence). Trimming removed 2 bases at V and 4 bases at J, with 11 bases between. The CDR3 has 14 amino acids. The CDR3 loop is CASSLTGTGYGYTF. In nucleotides, the CDR3 is TGTGCCAGCAGCTTAACAGGGACCGGCTATGGCTACACCTTC.

Only a few counts were recorded for this clone. The J gene is TRBJ2-2, the V gene TRBV5-4; D unclear. CDR1 and CDR2 from the germline V gene are SGHNT and YYREEE (reference sequence). This CDR3 is 14 amino acids long. The germline V and J ends were trimmed by 0 bases and 0 bases, with 3 bases remaining between them. The chain's CDR3 is CASSLDSNTGELFF. The DNA of the CDR3 is TGTGCCAGCAGCTTGGACTCGAACACCGGGGAGCTGTTTTTT.